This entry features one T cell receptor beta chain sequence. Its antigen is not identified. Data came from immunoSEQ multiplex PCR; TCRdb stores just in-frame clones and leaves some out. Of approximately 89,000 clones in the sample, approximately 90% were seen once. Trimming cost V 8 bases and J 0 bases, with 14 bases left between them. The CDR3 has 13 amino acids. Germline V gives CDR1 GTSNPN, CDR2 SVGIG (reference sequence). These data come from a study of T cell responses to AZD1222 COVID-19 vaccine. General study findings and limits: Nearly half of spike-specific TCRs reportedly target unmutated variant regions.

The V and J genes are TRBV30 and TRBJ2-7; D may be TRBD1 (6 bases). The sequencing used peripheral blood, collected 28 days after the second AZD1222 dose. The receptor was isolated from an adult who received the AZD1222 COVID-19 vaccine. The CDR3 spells CASQQGSSYEQYF. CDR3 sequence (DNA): TGTGCCAGTCAACAGGGAAGCTCCTACGAGCAGTACTTC.